This TCR beta chain emerged from a study of blood T cell repertoires in COVID-19. On the study more broadly: The study drew acute and convalescent COVID-19 samples from the United States, Italy and Spain.

Authors' analysis steps: Quantification of nucleated cells was approximated via reference gene primer amplification. Generated by immunoSEQ multiplex PCR, the TCRdb table keeps only in-frame clones and is missing some. V, J and clone size are taken as reported in that table, and D and trimming were inferred from the DNA itself. The sample lists approximately 210,000 clones, 83% occurring once. V dropped 6 bases and J dropped 6 bases, with 18 bases sitting between them. CDR3 size: 16 residues. Germline CDR1 reads SNHLY; CDR2 reads FYNNEI. V gene TRBV2 combines with J gene TRBJ1-6; the D gene is possibly TRBD1 (5 bases). The sample comprised peripheral blood. The receptor comes from a woman in her fifties or sixties with acute or convalescent COVID-19. The CDR3 reads CASRPMGGSGNSPLHF. The CDR3 nucleotides read TGTGCCAGCAGACCTATGGGGGGGTCGGGTAATTCACCCCTCCACTTT.